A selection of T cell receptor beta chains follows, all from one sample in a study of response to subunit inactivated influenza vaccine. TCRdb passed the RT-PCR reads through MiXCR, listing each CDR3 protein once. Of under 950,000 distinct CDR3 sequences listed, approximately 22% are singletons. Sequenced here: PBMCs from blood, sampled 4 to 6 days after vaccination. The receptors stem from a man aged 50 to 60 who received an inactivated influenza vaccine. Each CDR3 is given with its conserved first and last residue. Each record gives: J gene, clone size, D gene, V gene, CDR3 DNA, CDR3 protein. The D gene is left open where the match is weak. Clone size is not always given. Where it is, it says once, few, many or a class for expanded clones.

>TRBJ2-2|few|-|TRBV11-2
TGTGCCAGCAGCTTGTTCTCTTCTCCAGCGGGGAACACCGGGGAGCTGTTTTTT
CASSLFSSPAGNTGELFF
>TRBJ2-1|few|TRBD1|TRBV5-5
TGTGCCAGCAGCTCCGGGACAGGGGTTCACAATGAGCAGTTCTTC
CASSSGTGVHNEQFF
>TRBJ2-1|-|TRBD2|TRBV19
TGTGCCAGTAGTATAGTGGCGGGAGGGCTCAATGAGCAGTTCTTC
CASSIVAGGLNEQFF
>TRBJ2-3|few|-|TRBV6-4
TGTGCCAGCCACCCGACAGATACGCAGTATTTT
CASHPTDTQYF
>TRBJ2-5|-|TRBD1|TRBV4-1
TGCGCCAGCAGCCAAGATCGGACAGGGATTCAAGAGACCCAGTACTTC
CASSQDRTGIQETQYF
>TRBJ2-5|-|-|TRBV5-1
TGCGCCAGCAGCTTGGCCGCTCAGGGTAGCGAGACCCAGTACTTC
CASSLAAQGSETQYF
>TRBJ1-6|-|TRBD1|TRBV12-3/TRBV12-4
TGTGCCAGCAGTTCAAATCAGGGGGCTTCACCCCTCCACTTT
CASSSNQGASPLHF
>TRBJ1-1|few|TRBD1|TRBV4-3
TGCGCCAGCAGCCAAGAACTCTTGGGACAGGGATATGGGATGAACACTGAAGCTTTCTTT
CASSQELLGQGYGMNTEAFF
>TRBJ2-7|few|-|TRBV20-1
TGCAGTGCTGATAAGGCCCAGGGGTTGCACGAGCAGTACTTC
CSADKAQGLHEQYF
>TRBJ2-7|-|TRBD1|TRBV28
TGTGCCAGCAGTTCTCCGGGACAGGGTTTCCACGAGCAGTACTTC
CASSSPGQGFHEQYF
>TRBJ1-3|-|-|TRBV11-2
TGTGCCAGCAGCTTATTGGAATCTGGAAACACCATATATTTT
CASSLLESGNTIYF
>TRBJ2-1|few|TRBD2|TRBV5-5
TGTGCCAGCAGCAGGGGACTAGCGGGAGCCGGTTCCTACAATGAGCAGTTCTTC
CASSRGLAGAGSYNEQFF
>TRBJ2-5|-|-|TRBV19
TGTGCCAGTATTAAATCCGGGGCACCCGGGGAGACCCAGTACTTC
CASIKSGAPGETQYF
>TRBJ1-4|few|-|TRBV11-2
TGTGCCAGCAGCCCGGGGAGCGGGGTAGTAGTGATTGAAAAACTGTTTTTT
CASSPGSGVVVIEKLFF
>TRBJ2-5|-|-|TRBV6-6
TGTGCCAGCAGTTACCTCCGGGACGGGGAAAAGTACTTC
CASSYLRDGEKYF
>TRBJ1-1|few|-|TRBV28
TGTGCCAGCAGTCCTAGTTCGCGGACTGAAGCTTTCTTT
CASSPSSRTEAFF
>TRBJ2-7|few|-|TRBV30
TGTGCCTGGAGTGGGCTGGGAAACGAGCAGTACTTC
CAWSGLGNEQYF
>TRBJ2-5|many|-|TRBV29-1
TGCAGCTGGGGGTCGCAAGAGACCCAGTACTTC
CSWGSQETQYF
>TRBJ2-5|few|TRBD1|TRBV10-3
TGTGCCGCAAGGCCGGGACAGACTACTCAAGAGACCCAGTACTTC
CAARPGQTTQETQYF
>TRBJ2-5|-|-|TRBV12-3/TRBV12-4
TGTGCCAGCAGTTTTTCGGGGACCCAGTACTTC
CASSFSGTQYF
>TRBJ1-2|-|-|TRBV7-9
TGTGCCAGCAGCTCCGGAGAAGGCTACACCTTC
CASSSGEGYTF
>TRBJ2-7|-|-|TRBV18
TGTGCCAGCTCACCAACGGAACAGTCGCGCTACGAGCAGTACTTC
CASSPTEQSRYEQYF
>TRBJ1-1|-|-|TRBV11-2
TGTGCCAGCAGCTTAGATTGGGGGAGGGGCACTGAAGCTTTCTTT
CASSLDWGRGTEAFF
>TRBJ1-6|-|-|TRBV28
TGTGCCAGCAGTTTATCGGAAGGGTTCGGATCACCCCTCCACTTT
CASSLSEGFGSPLHF
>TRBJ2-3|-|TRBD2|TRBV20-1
TGCAGTGCTAGAGTACCGGTACGCCCCTTAGCGGGAGTGCTAGATACGCAGTATTTT
CSARVPVRPLAGVLDTQYF
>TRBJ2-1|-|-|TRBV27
TGTGCCAGCGCCGGAAATGAGCAGTTCTTC
CASAGNEQFF
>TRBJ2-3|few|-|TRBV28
TGTGCCAGCAGCCGGGACGGTGGGGAGGATACGCAGTATTTT
CASSRDGGEDTQYF
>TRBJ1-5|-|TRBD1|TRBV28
TGTGCCAGCGGACAGGGGGGGAGCAATCAGCCCCAGCATTTT
CASGQGGSNQPQHF